This record covers a single T cell receptor beta chain. The germline V gene has CDR1 LGHNA and CDR2 YSLEER. The CDR3 length is 16 residues. V trimming: 0 bases; J trimming: 3 bases; junction bases outside the gene matches: 7. The sample comes from a study of T cell responses to AZD1222 COVID-19 vaccine. Libraries were prepared by immunoSEQ multiplex PCR; TCRdb keeps only in-frame clonotypes and omits some of them. The table has some 180,000 clones, roughly 91% seen once. The J gene is TRBJ1-2, the V gene TRBV4-3, with TRBD1 matching over 7 bases. The receptor was isolated from an adult who received the MenACWY meningococcal vaccine as a control. The starting material was peripheral blood, obtained 28 days after the second dose of the MenACWY control vaccine. The CDR3 loop reads CASSQDQVTGDYGYTF. In DNA form, the CDR3 reads TGCGCCAGCAGCCAAGATCAAGTCACAGGGGACTATGGCTACACCTTC.